The clone carrying this T cell receptor beta chain was seen ten or more times. Its antigen remains unknown. The germline gives CDR1 LGHNA, CDR2 YSLEER. The CDR3 loop spans 13 amino acids. With 4 bases removed from V and 2 bases from J, the gap between germline ends came to 3 bases. These data are taken from a study of CD8 T cells in ankylosing spondylitis. General study points: What seemed typical of ankylosing spondylitis blood was a TCR beta motif built from 7 or 8 highly homologous variants. Peripheral blood samples showed relatively rare disease-linked clones, and these clones were CD8+. Enrichment of disease-linked clones was reportedly significant in matched ankylosing spondylitis synovial fluid.

Quantitative barcoded 5'-RACE was used to prepare TCR beta libraries. TCRdb processed the 5' RACE reads anew with MiXCR; each CDR3 protein has one entry. Found here are approximately 290,000 distinct CDR3 sequences, roughly 20% of them singletons; the top ten hold 3.5% to 4.5%. Sequenced material: blood, either unsorted or a sorted T cell fraction (not recorded which). The TCR was taken from a female donor with ankylosing spondylitis or in good health (not recorded which). The chain uses TRBV4-3 and TRBJ1-6; D is unclear. The CDR3 region is CASSRTYNSPLHF. CDR3 sequence (DNA): TGCGCCAGCAGCCGGACCTATAATTCACCCCTCCACTTT.